This T cell receptor (beta chain) was identified during a study of cytomegalovirus exposure and HLA in healthy donors (dated by TCRdb to the late 2010s). At the level of the whole study: An earlier analysis of several hundred of the donors reported approximately 260 Gb of sequence data and approximately 120 million unique TCR beta sequences obtained from around 180 million T cells. An early release that covered fewer than 800 HLA-typed donors contained about 300 gigabases of sequencing data and tens of millions of unique TCR sequences. Of the roughly 410 genotyped donors, more than 75% were placed in the genetic ancestry cluster associated with self-reported Caucasian donors. The study aimed to test whether signatures of past pathogen exposure could be identified by cataloging public T cell receptors. The T cell repertoires of around 730 subjects were profiled by immunosequencing and related to cytomegalovirus serostatus. Besides the first cohort of 666 subjects, a separate validation cohort made up of over 95 different subjects was used. To predict cytomegalovirus infection status, the study brought together high-throughput TCR immunosequencing, statistical association of individual TCRs with disease status, and machine learning. A later analysis re-examined previously published TCR beta repertoires from more than 600 donors and added high-resolution HLA genotyping to investigate patterns of TCR occurrence. In the later analysis, no new phenotypic data were used to find candidate immune exposures; instead, reliance was placed on TCR beta sequences and their occurrence across donors. To decide whether each TCR beta V gene segment behaved as functional or pseudogenic, an earlier analysis of over 500 of the donors relied on high-throughput TCR beta sequencing. Donor age, sex, ethnicity and CMV serostatus were compiled alongside the repertoire data. A later genetic analysis took genome-wide SNP genotypes for about three fifths of the roughly 670 donors and used that subset as a discovery cohort. All discovery cohort repertoires had been generated on a single sequencing platform. HLA typing covered class I and class II loci at four-digit resolution. Typing coverage varied by locus: about 620-640 donors for A, B, C, DRB1 and DQB1; roughly 510 for DQA1; more than 600 for DPA1; roughly 450 for DPB1. A handful of DR-DQ haplotypes were handled as single units for association and clustering because linkage in the cohort was strong. Among 398 genotyped donors of the cohort, an average of approximately 240,000 unique TCR beta nucleotide sequences was sequenced per donor, of which about 19% were non-productive.

What the work shows at the level of the full study, not this receptor alone: Only TCR beta chains were sequenced in this cohort, and the absence of alpha or paired-chain data limited detectable features. Presence/absence analyses assumed roughly uniform sequencing depth across donors, an assumption that may not hold. Linkage disequilibrium might explain the correlated functional status among segregating V segments, but an unknown experimental factor could not be excluded. The authors suggested that the approach could potentially be generalized to other disease states and immunological phenotypes. In a later genetic analysis, a missense DCLRE1C variant was associated with V-gene and J-gene trimming of TCR beta chains, and the association was replicated in an independent cohort. Because the 87-base-pair reads could not distinguish some IMGT-functional V segments, including TRBV6-2 and TRBV6-3, those segments were excluded. The study gave a list of more than 150 TCR beta chains associated with cytomegalovirus. Several of the top co-occurrence clusters appeared to be linked to parvovirus B19, influenza, CMV and Epstein-Barr virus, according to a later analysis. A group of highly shared sequence variants was considered likely to be a technical artifact of the sequencing pipeline. In both the original and validation cohorts, the classifier was reported to diagnose cytomegalovirus status with high specificity and sensitivity. According to a later analysis, TCR association rates differed among HLA loci, with DRB1 alleles showing the most associated TCRs and HLA-C alleles showing the fewest. Assigning TCR associations to individual alleles was difficult when HLA alleles, especially DR and DQ, strongly co-occurred. Three of the identified cytomegalovirus-associated TCR beta chains were confirmed in vitro to be specific for cytomegalovirus antigens. At a false discovery rate of 0.05, a later analysis linked approximately 18,000 TCR beta sequences to specific HLA alleles. Because counts were too low, 15 to 20 rarely observed V segments, including chromosome 9 orphons, were excluded from the earlier analysis of roughly 580 of the donors. HLA typing was unavailable for some donors at each locus, so association tests used only the typed subset. A further reported finding was that TCR beta sequences accurately predicted the HLA-A and HLA-B alleles for most subjects in the first cohort. In an earlier analysis of 450 to 750 of the donors, most TCR beta V segments appeared in productive rearrangements about 90% or about 30% of the time, broadly matching IMGT annotations. A later genetic analysis reported fewer N-insertions in productive TCRs among donors in an Asian-associated ancestry cluster than the roughly 620-donor mean. Compared with equally common non-associated chains, HLA-associated TCR beta chains in a later analysis were more clonally expanded and had lower generation probabilities. While some public TCRs were present in many individuals, most TCR sequences turned up only very rarely across donors. The only immune exposure information available for the cohort was CMV serostatus. Most CMV-associated TCR beta chains appeared to be HLA-restricted in a later analysis, and the HLA associations seemed to be driven largely by CMV exposure.

In total, approximately 610 healthy bone marrow donors made up the cohort. All cohort members were sampled while nominally healthy, although unrecorded immune exposures were likely present. The donor was CMV seronegative and belonged to the group of approximately 320 seronegative cohort members. Each donor provided a peripheral blood sample, and peripheral blood mononuclear cells were used for TCR beta sequencing. The Qiagen DNeasy Blood Extraction Kit was used to extract genomic DNA from the blood cell samples. As for this clone: This clone's antigen is unknown. Base qualities are missing; no much larger clone stands one base away. Distinct nucleotide sequences in the sample also encode this CDR3.

Libraries were built with the immunoSEQ multiplex PCR assay. For the multiplex PCR, a mixture combining 60 forward primers for TCR Vbeta segments and 13 reverse primers for TCR Jbeta segments was used. The CDR3 region of rearranged TCR beta genes was amplified from genomic DNA with a multiplex PCR assay. On the Illumina HiSeq System, the amplified TCR beta libraries were sequenced as 87-base-pair reads. In the original analysis: Across the 600 to 700 repertoires, a later analysis counted around 80 million unique TCR beta chains, 9.5 million to 13 million of which were shared by at least two donors. To remove PCR and sequencing errors, raw reads were error-corrected and collapsed into unique sequences using a nearest-neighbor algorithm that merged closely related sequences. CDR3 sequences were aligned to IMGT reference sequences to assign V, D and J gene segments. For a sequence to be retained, a match of at least six nucleotides to both a V gene segment and a J gene segment was required. Rearrangements were classified as productive when the CDR3 lacked stop codons and remained in frame with V and J, and all other rearrangements were classified as non-productive. Following IMGT convention, CDR3 was defined as the stretch from the second conserved V-encoded cysteine to the conserved J-encoded phenylalanine. The earlier analysis of roughly 590 of the donors excluded sequences that lacked an unambiguous match to a single V gene segment. An earlier analysis of around 600 of the donors classified V segments as functional when productive rearrangements were above 56.7% and as segregating when the standard deviation between donors was above 5%. To diagnose cytomegalovirus status from the catalog of TCR beta chain sequences, a statistical classification framework was built. V and J gene assignment, in a later analysis, came from comparing TCR nucleotide sequences with IMGT/GENE-DB human TR gene sequences. Using the TCRdist pipeline, a later analysis assigned CDR3 sequences along with most-parsimonious VDJ recombination scenarios. In a later analysis, each TCR beta chain was defined by its CDR3 amino acid sequence together with its V-gene family, and reads without a unique V-gene family were excluded. To address suspected cross-contamination and a sequencing artifact, a later analysis removed 450 to 700 highly shared, low-generation-probability nucleotide sequences. For each public chain, a later analysis derived a clonal expansion index from normalized ranks of inferred template counts within each repertoire. In a later analysis, generation probabilities were computed using a VDJ recombination model fitted to out-of-frame rearrangements, and the results were checked against IGoR. A later analysis scored TCR-TCR, TCR-HLA and TCR-CMV co-occurrence with hypergeometric tests, applying a repertoire-size bias correction to TCR pairs. To estimate false discovery rates, a later analysis permuted the HLA or CMV assignments 20 times. A later analysis grouped co-occurring TCRs with DBSCAN, adding TCRdist sequence similarity when clustering within HLA-allele-positive subsets. Repertoires with fewer than 30,000 or more than 120,000 public chains, plus five repertoires with anomalous nucleotide sharing, were excluded from co-occurrence clustering. The immuneACCESS repertoire file appears here via TCRdb, limited to in-frame rearrangements. These files lack a portion of the clones; in checked studies, under half of the deficit traces to unresolved V genes, and the cause of the others is not known. Clonal size and the V and J genes are those of that table, whereas D and trimming came from the DNA. The sample table lists about 190,000 clones, 65% to 80% of them with a count of one. Roughly 0.99% of the sample is taken by the ten largest.

From cysteine to phenylalanine, the CDR3 is 16 amino acids long. The CDR3 DNA has 48 bases and is translated from base 1. The germline V gene supplies CDR1 SGHRS and CDR2 YFSETQ. Unmatched junction bases come to 5, with V trimmed by 2 bases and J by 3 bases. The chain employs TRBV5-1 and TRBJ1-3; TRBD1 fits 10 bases in the junction. This TCR was recovered from a woman in her thirties or forties in good health and CMV-seronegative. The material sequenced was PBMCs. The CDR3 is CASSLRQGASGNTIYF. The sequence in DNA is TGCGCCAGCAGCTTAAGACAGGGGGCAAGTGGAAACACCATATATTTT.